The 15 T cell receptor beta chains reported below all come from one sample, sequenced in a study of blood T cell repertoires in COVID-19. The table came from immunoSEQ multiplex PCR; TCRdb's copy has only in-frame clones and leaves some out. The data hold around 220,000 clones, with less than 90% observed a single time. The sequenced sample was peripheral blood. These receptors were taken from a man in his thirties or forties with active or convalescent COVID-19.

V usage is TRBV7-2 and J usage is TRBJ2-7; tentatively, D is TRBD2 (5 bases). Deletions cut 4 bases from V and 3 bases from J, with 16 bases between. This CDR3 is 15 amino acids long. CDR1 and CDR2 (germline): SGHTA, FQGNSA. CDR3 sequence reads: CASSYPGNPRYEQYF. The CDR3 nucleotides read TGTGCCAGCAGCTACCCCGGGAATCCTCGCTACGAGCAGTACTTC.

This chain connects TRBV28 to TRBJ1-6; TRBD1 might be the D (6 bases). Deletions cut 4 bases from V and 13 bases from J, with 17 bases between. CDR1 is MDHEN, CDR2 SYDVKM, per germline. This CDR3 comprises 14 residues. The CDR3 loop reads CASSYRARSRPLHF. DNA for the CDR3: TGTGCCAGCAGTTACAGGGCAAGGTCGCGGCCCCTCCACTTT.

Only a few counts were recorded for this clone. The chain is built from TRBV24-1 and TRBJ1-2, with D possibly TRBD1 on 5 matching bases. The CDR3 runs 14 residues. The V and J ends lost 4 bases and 2 bases respectively, with 10 bases between them. Germline lookup yields CDR1 KGHDR and CDR2 SFDVKD. For the CDR3, the DNA is TGTGCCACCAGTGACCAGGGAGGAAACTATGGCTACACCTTC. Amino acid sequence: CATSDQGGNYGYTF.

The chain has TRBV5-1 and TRBJ2-7; D perhaps matches TRBD1 (5 bases). V lost 2 bases, J lost 1 base, and 7 bases lay in between. In germline, CDR1 is SGHRS, CDR2 YFSETQ. There are 13 residues in the CDR3. CDR3 bases: TGCGCCAGCAGCTTTGGGGCTTCCTACGAGCAGTACTTC. As protein: CASSFGASYEQYF.

The chain is built from TRBV9 and TRBJ2-7; tentatively, D is TRBD2 (6 bases). V shed 4 bases and J shed 0 bases, with 11 bases lying between them. The CDR3 is 14 amino acids. CDR1 is SGDLS and CDR2 is YYNGEE in the germline V gene. The CDR3 sequence: CASSMGLVSYEQYF. In DNA, the CDR3 is TGTGCCAGCAGCATGGGACTTGTCTCCTACGAGCAGTACTTC.

The chain joins TRBV7-2 to TRBJ1-2; 7 bases match TRBD1. With V trimmed by 5 bases and J by 7 bases, 10 bases remained unmatched. Germline CDR1 SGHTA, CDR2 FQGNSA. The CDR3 spans 14 residues. CDR3 sequence: CASSQDRAGGGYTF. The DNA of the CDR3 is TGTGCCAGCAGCCAAGACAGGGCTGGGGGTGGCTACACCTTC.

The chain employs TRBV24-1 and TRBJ2-7, with TRBD2 identical over 8 bases. The CDR3 contains 15 residues. CDR1 and CDR2 from the germline V gene are KGHDR and SFDVKD. V lost 3 bases, J lost 3 bases, and 6 bases stayed unmatched. The CDR3 region is CATSDHSGMGYEQYF. The CDR3 region has the DNA TGTGCCACCAGTGATCATAGCGGGATGGGCTACGAGCAGTACTTC.

This chain uses TRBV19 with TRBJ1-1, with a tentative D call TRBD1 (6 bases). Trimming pared 7 bases from V and 5 bases from J, leaving 29 bases between. The CDR3 loop spans 18 amino acids. CDR1 is LNHDA and CDR2 is SQIVND in the germline V gene (reference sequence). CDR3 in amino acids: CASTTLAGQGSRGTEAFF. In DNA, the CDR3 is TGTGCCAGTACCACCCTAGCGGGGCAGGGGAGCCGGGGGACTGAAGCTTTCTTT.

V and J are TRBV6-5 and TRBJ1-6, with a tentative D call TRBD1 (5 bases). This CDR3 has 16 residues. V dropped 0 bases and J dropped 1 base, with 7 bases sitting between them. Germline V CDR1 and CDR2: MNHEY, SVGAGI. CDR3 DNA sequence: TGTGCCAGCAGTTACTCGAGACAGTCCTATAATTCACCCCTCCACTTT. This gives the protein CASSYSRQSYNSPLHF.

The sample holds a few counts of this clone. V usage is TRBV21-1 and J usage is TRBJ2-7; TRBD2 is taken as the D call from the table, unchecked against the DNA. TRBV21-1 is given as a pseudogene. This CDR3 spans 13 amino acids. The CDR3 protein is CASSKPQEERMFF. The CDR3 DNA sequence: TGTGCCAGCAGCAAACCCCAGGAAGAGCGGATGTTCTTC.

V and J are TRBV5-1 and TRBJ1-1; 9 bases fit TRBD1. The CDR3 consists of 18 residues. V lost 0 bases, J lost 0 bases, and 9 bases stayed unmatched. Germline CDR1 SGHRS, CDR2 YFSETQ. The CDR3 reads CASSLVRTGVLLNTEAFF. The CDR3 DNA reads as TGCGCCAGCAGCTTGGTAAGGACAGGGGTCCTCTTGAACACTGAAGCTTTCTTT.

The chain is built from TRBV5-1 and TRBJ1-6, with 7 bases matching TRBD1. This CDR3 spans 15 amino acids. The junction had 11 bases not matched to a gene; V was cut back by 5 bases and J by 9 bases. Germline lookup yields CDR1 SGHRS and CDR2 YFSETQ. DNA for the CDR3: TGCGCCAGCAGACCAGCCACAGGGGAAAGTTCACCCCTCCACTTT. It codes for CASRPATGESSPLHF.

CDR3 residues: CSVESAPDRGEGYTF. Here the CDR3 DNA reads TGCAGCGTTGAGTCGGCCCCGGACAGGGGAGAGGGCTACACCTTC. This rearrangement joins TRBV29-1 to TRBJ1-2; TRBD1 matches at 9 bases. The CDR3 totals 15 residues. Germline V CDR1 and CDR2: SQVTM, ANQGSEA. V was clipped by 3 bases and J by 8 bases; unmatched bases: 13.

The gene calls are TRBV7-9 and TRBJ1-4; D perhaps matches TRBD1 (6 bases). With 1 base removed from V and 4 bases from J, the gap between germline ends came to 10 bases. Germline V gives CDR1 SEHNR, CDR2 FQNEAQ (reference sequence). The CDR3 has 15 residues. CDR3 DNA: TGTGCCAGCAGCTTAGTAACAGGGAATAATGAAAAACTGTTTTTT. Translation gives CASSLVTGNNEKLFF.

V and J are TRBV11-3 and TRBJ2-2, with D possibly TRBD2 on 5 matching bases. Germline values: CDR1 SGHNT, CDR2 YENEEA. This CDR3 contains 15 residues. The V gene lost 5 bases and the J gene lost 7 bases, with 17 bases spanning the gap. The DNA for the CDR3 is TGTGCCAGCAGCCCCACCCGGGGTGGGGTCGGGGAGCTGTTTTTT. Protein product: CASSPTRGGVGELFF.